A selection of T cell receptor beta chains follows, all from one sample in a study of blood T cell repertoires in COVID-19. Method: immunoSEQ multiplex PCR; TCRdb's copy keeps in-frame clones and lacks some. The table shows tens of thousands of clones, with more than 80% occurring only once. The sequenced sample was peripheral blood. The receptors were gathered from a man aged 65 to 79 with active COVID-19. Both conserved end residues are part of each CDR3. The order of the fields is J gene, V gene, D gene, clone size, CDR3 DNA, CDR3 protein. The D gene is left open where the match is weak. Part of the rows lack a size; the others show once, few, many or a class for expanded clones.

j_gene: TRBJ2-7; v_gene: TRBV5-1; d_gene: -; abundance: -; CDR3nt: TGCGCCAGCAGCGAGGTCTTATCTTCCTACGAGCAGTACTTC; CDR3aa: CASSEVLSSYEQYF
j_gene: TRBJ2-5; v_gene: TRBV2; d_gene: -; abundance: -; CDR3nt: TGTGCCAGCAGTATATTAACAGGGCAAGAGACCCAGTACTTC; CDR3aa: CASSILTGQETQYF
j_gene: TRBJ1-3; v_gene: TRBV28; d_gene: TRBD1; abundance: -; CDR3nt: TGTGCCAGCAGTGACCTTGGACAGGGGCAGCGTGGTGCTGGAAACACCATATATTTT; CDR3aa: CASSDLGQGQRGAGNTIYF
j_gene: TRBJ2-1; v_gene: TRBV9; d_gene: TRBD2; abundance: -; CDR3nt: TGTGCCAGCAGCGTAGCATGGACTAGCGCAAATGAGCAGTTCTTC; CDR3aa: CASSVAWTSANEQFF
j_gene: TRBJ2-7; v_gene: TRBV10-3; d_gene: TRBD2; abundance: -; CDR3nt: TGTGCCACCATTTCTAGCGGATACTACGAGCAGTACTTC; CDR3aa: CATISSGYYEQYF
j_gene: TRBJ2-1; v_gene: TRBV5-1; d_gene: TRBD1; abundance: once; CDR3nt: TGCGCCAGCAGCCATCCCAAAACCGACAGGGCGAGCTCCTACAATGAGCAGTTCTTC; CDR3aa: CASSHPKTDRASSYNEQFF
j_gene: TRBJ1-6; v_gene: TRBV6-1; d_gene: -; abundance: -; CDR3nt: TGTGCCAGCAGTGAAGGACAGCCCACGGCACCCCTCCACTTT; CDR3aa: CASSEGQPTAPLHF
j_gene: TRBJ2-5; v_gene: TRBV30; d_gene: -; abundance: -; CDR3nt: TGTGCCTGGAGTGTACTTTTCGAGACCCAGTACTTC; CDR3aa: CAWSVLFETQYF
j_gene: TRBJ2-1; v_gene: TRBV24-1; d_gene: TRBD1; abundance: -; CDR3nt: TGTGCCACCAGTGAGTCAGGGGGCAGCGATGAGCAGTTCTTC; CDR3aa: CATSESGGSDEQFF
j_gene: TRBJ2-2; v_gene: TRBV19; d_gene: -; abundance: once; CDR3nt: TGTGCCAGTAGTAGCGGGCGGGGGCACACCGGGGAGCTGTTTTTT; CDR3aa: CASSSGRGHTGELFF
j_gene: TRBJ1-1; v_gene: TRBV16; d_gene: TRBD1; abundance: -; CDR3nt: TGTGCCAGCAGCCAATCGACAGGGATGAACACTGAAGCTTTCTTT; CDR3aa: CASSQSTGMNTEAFF
j_gene: TRBJ1-1; v_gene: TRBV6-5; d_gene: TRBD1; abundance: -; CDR3nt: TGTGCCAGCAGTTACTTCAGGGGGAGTACTGAAGCTTTCTTT; CDR3aa: CASSYFRGSTEAFF
j_gene: TRBJ1-1; v_gene: TRBV6-2/TRBV6-3; d_gene: TRBD1; abundance: -; CDR3nt: TGTGCCAGCAGTCCCAACAGGGGGCAAGCTTTCTTT; CDR3aa: CASSPNRGQAFF
j_gene: TRBJ2-3; v_gene: TRBV6-5; d_gene: -; abundance: -; CDR3nt: TGTGCCAGCAGTTTGTGGGCAGGTCAGGCAGATACGCAGTATTTT; CDR3aa: CASSLWAGQADTQYF
j_gene: TRBJ1-4; v_gene: TRBV25-1; d_gene: TRBD1; abundance: -; CDR3nt: TGTGCCAGCAGTTGGGGGACAGCTAATGAAAAACTGTTTTTT; CDR3aa: CASSWGTANEKLFF
j_gene: TRBJ1-2; v_gene: TRBV5-1; d_gene: -; abundance: -; CDR3nt: TGCGCCAGCAGCTCCGGGACTCCGGAAGTGGATGGCTACACCTTC; CDR3aa: CASSSGTPEVDGYTF
j_gene: TRBJ2-5; v_gene: TRBV5-1; d_gene: TRBD2; abundance: once; CDR3nt: TGCGCCAGCAGCCTCAGGGAGGGTGAACAAGAGACCCAGTACTTC; CDR3aa: CASSLREGEQETQYF
j_gene: TRBJ1-5; v_gene: TRBV6-5; d_gene: TRBD1; abundance: -; CDR3nt: TGTGCCAGCAGAGGACAGGGGGCTAGTCAGCCCCAGCATTTT; CDR3aa: CASRGQGASQPQHF
j_gene: TRBJ1-2; v_gene: TRBV5-6; d_gene: TRBD1; abundance: -; CDR3nt: TGTGCCAGCAGCTTGGTCCAGGGGGCCGTGAGTGATAGGGTTGGCTACACCTTC; CDR3aa: CASSLVQGAVSDRVGYTF
j_gene: TRBJ2-5; v_gene: TRBV6-5; d_gene: -; abundance: -; CDR3nt: TGTGCCAGCAGTTACGTGGGGGCCCAAGAGACCCAGTACTTC; CDR3aa: CASSYVGAQETQYF
j_gene: TRBJ1-3; v_gene: TRBV3-1/TRBV3-2; d_gene: -; abundance: -; CDR3nt: TGTGCCAGCAGCCAAGACCGCGGGCACACCATATATTTT; CDR3aa: CASSQDRGHTIYF
j_gene: TRBJ2-7; v_gene: TRBV29-1; d_gene: -; abundance: -; CDR3nt: TGCAGCGTTGGTAACAGCTACGAGCAGTACTTC; CDR3aa: CSVGNSYEQYF
j_gene: TRBJ1-2; v_gene: TRBV28; d_gene: TRBD1; abundance: -; CDR3nt: TGTGCCAGCAGTTACGGGACAGTGAACTATGGCTACACCTTC; CDR3aa: CASSYGTVNYGYTF
j_gene: TRBJ1-5; v_gene: TRBV30; d_gene: -; abundance: -; CDR3nt: TGTGCCTGGAGTGACCTGGCGGGGGGTAGCAATCAGCCCCAGCATTTT; CDR3aa: CAWSDLAGGSNQPQHF
j_gene: TRBJ1-2; v_gene: TRBV30; d_gene: -; abundance: -; CDR3nt: TGTGCCTGGAGTAGGGGCAGGCGGTCTGACAACTATGGCTACACCTTC; CDR3aa: CAWSRGRRSDNYGYTF
j_gene: TRBJ2-5; v_gene: TRBV7-9; d_gene: TRBD1; abundance: -; CDR3nt: TGTGCCAGCAGCTTTCGGGGACAGGGGAGCCAAGAGACCCAGTACTTC; CDR3aa: CASSFRGQGSQETQYF
j_gene: TRBJ1-2; v_gene: TRBV25-1; d_gene: TRBD1; abundance: -; CDR3nt: TGTGCCAGCAACCCAGGGGGCGATGGCTACACCTTC; CDR3aa: CASNPGGDGYTF
j_gene: TRBJ1-4; v_gene: TRBV3-1/TRBV3-2; d_gene: TRBD1; abundance: -; CDR3nt: TGTGCCAGCAGCCAAGTCAGGGGGCCTAATGAAAAACTGTTTTTT; CDR3aa: CASSQVRGPNEKLFF
j_gene: TRBJ2-2; v_gene: TRBV6-5; d_gene: TRBD2; abundance: -; CDR3nt: TGTGCCAGCAGCGCGGGGGGGACCGGGGAGCTGTTTTTT; CDR3aa: CASSAGGTGELFF
j_gene: TRBJ2-4; v_gene: TRBV27; d_gene: -; abundance: -; CDR3nt: TGTGCCAGCAGTTCCCGCACCTTCACTGCCAAAAACATTCAGTACTTC; CDR3aa: CASSSRTFTAKNIQYF
j_gene: TRBJ1-2; v_gene: TRBV6-6; d_gene: -; abundance: -; CDR3nt: TGTGCCAGCAGTTATGAGGGCCGGGGCTACACCTTC; CDR3aa: CASSYEGRGYTF
j_gene: TRBJ1-1; v_gene: TRBV6-5; d_gene: -; abundance: -; CDR3nt: TGTGCCAGCAGCTGGCAAAAGAACACTGAAGCTTTCTTT; CDR3aa: CASSWQKNTEAFF
j_gene: TRBJ2-7; v_gene: TRBV6-1; d_gene: -; abundance: -; CDR3nt: TGTGCCAGCAGTGAAGCACAACCCTACGAGCAGTACTTC; CDR3aa: CASSEAQPYEQYF
j_gene: TRBJ2-1; v_gene: TRBV27; d_gene: TRBD2; abundance: -; CDR3nt: TGTGCCAGCAGTTTAGAGCGGGGGGTTTACAATGAGCAGTTCTTC; CDR3aa: CASSLERGVYNEQFF
j_gene: TRBJ2-5; v_gene: TRBV5-1; d_gene: TRBD1; abundance: -; CDR3nt: TGCGCCAGCAGCTCGGGACAGGGCCGTGGTCCGCAAGAGACCCAGTACTTC; CDR3aa: CASSSGQGRGPQETQYF
j_gene: TRBJ1-5; v_gene: TRBV27; d_gene: TRBD1; abundance: -; CDR3nt: TGTGCCAGCAGTCCGGGGACAGGTAGGGGCAATCAGCCCCAGCATTTT; CDR3aa: CASSPGTGRGNQPQHF
j_gene: TRBJ1-2; v_gene: TRBV6-5; d_gene: TRBD1; abundance: -; CDR3nt: TGTGCCAGCAGCCCAGGACAGGAGTATGGCTACACCTTC; CDR3aa: CASSPGQEYGYTF
j_gene: TRBJ2-5; v_gene: TRBV18; d_gene: -; abundance: -; CDR3nt: TGTGCCAGCTCACCGCCAAACACGGAGACCCAGTACTTC; CDR3aa: CASSPPNTETQYF
j_gene: TRBJ1-6; v_gene: TRBV2; d_gene: TRBD1; abundance: few; CDR3nt: TGTGCCAGCAGTGGACAGGGGAGCTCCTATAATTCACCCCTCCACTTT; CDR3aa: CASSGQGSSYNSPLHF
j_gene: TRBJ1-2; v_gene: TRBV5-1; d_gene: TRBD1; abundance: -; CDR3nt: TGCGCCAGCAGCTTCAGGGGGCTCGGCTACACCTTC; CDR3aa: CASSFRGLGYTF
j_gene: TRBJ1-4; v_gene: TRBV18; d_gene: TRBD1; abundance: -; CDR3nt: TGTGCCAGCTCACCACAAGGGACAGGGGGAGTCGGGGAAAAACTGTTTTTT; CDR3aa: CASSPQGTGGVGEKLFF
j_gene: TRBJ2-5; v_gene: TRBV28; d_gene: -; abundance: -; CDR3nt: TGTGCCAGCAGTTTATCAGGTGGCGCAGGGACCCAGTACTTC; CDR3aa: CASSLSGGAGTQYF
j_gene: TRBJ1-3; v_gene: TRBV3-1/TRBV3-2; d_gene: -; abundance: -; CDR3nt: TGTGCCAGCAGCCAACCAGTCTCTGGAAACACCATATATTTT; CDR3aa: CASSQPVSGNTIYF
j_gene: TRBJ1-3; v_gene: TRBV7-2; d_gene: -; abundance: -; CDR3nt: TGTGCCAGCAGCTTAGTCGGGACTTCTGGAAACACCATATATTTT; CDR3aa: CASSLVGTSGNTIYF
j_gene: TRBJ2-3; v_gene: TRBV9; d_gene: TRBD2; abundance: -; CDR3nt: TGTGCCAGCAGCGTAACGGGGGGGAGCACAGATACGCAGTATTTT; CDR3aa: CASSVTGGSTDTQYF
j_gene: TRBJ2-3; v_gene: TRBV7-9; d_gene: TRBD1; abundance: -; CDR3nt: TGTGCCAGCAGCTTAGCGGAAGGACAGGGGGCGCGAGATACGCAGTATTTT; CDR3aa: CASSLAEGQGARDTQYF
j_gene: TRBJ2-3; v_gene: TRBV5-1; d_gene: TRBD2; abundance: -; CDR3nt: TGCGCCAGCTCTAGCGGGGCCTCAAGAGATACGCAGTATTTT; CDR3aa: CASSSGASRDTQYF
j_gene: TRBJ1-1; v_gene: TRBV7-9; d_gene: TRBD1; abundance: -; CDR3nt: TGTGCCAGCAGCGGACAGGGGCGGATGAACACTGAAGCTTTCTTT; CDR3aa: CASSGQGRMNTEAFF
j_gene: TRBJ2-5; v_gene: TRBV3-1/TRBV3-2; d_gene: TRBD2; abundance: -; CDR3nt: TGTGCCAGCAGCCATTACCTAGCGGGGGGGCCTCAAGAGACCCAGTACTTC; CDR3aa: CASSHYLAGGPQETQYF
j_gene: TRBJ1-4; v_gene: TRBV18; d_gene: TRBD1; abundance: -; CDR3nt: TGTGCCAGCTCACCACCAGACAGGGGGTCGAATGAAAAACTGTTTTTT; CDR3aa: CASSPPDRGSNEKLFF
j_gene: TRBJ2-7; v_gene: TRBV6-5; d_gene: TRBD1; abundance: -; CDR3nt: TGTGCCAGCAGCCCCCCCCCGGGACAGGGAAACGAGCAGTACTTC; CDR3aa: CASSPPPGQGNEQYF
j_gene: TRBJ2-2; v_gene: TRBV19; d_gene: TRBD1; abundance: -; CDR3nt: TGTGCCAGTAGTCCCAAGACAGGGTTCACCGGGGAGCTGTTTTTT; CDR3aa: CASSPKTGFTGELFF
j_gene: TRBJ1-5; v_gene: TRBV6-2/TRBV6-3; d_gene: -; abundance: -; CDR3nt: TGTGCCAGCAGTTACTCAACCAGAAATCAGCCCCAGCATTTT; CDR3aa: CASSYSTRNQPQHF
j_gene: TRBJ2-1; v_gene: TRBV24-1; d_gene: -; abundance: -; CDR3nt: TGTGCCACCAAGGTCCGGACAGTCTCGTTGTTATGGTCCTACAATGAGCAGTTCTTC; CDR3aa: CATKVRTVSLLWSYNEQFF
j_gene: TRBJ1-4; v_gene: TRBV24-1; d_gene: -; abundance: -; CDR3nt: TGTGCCAGCCCGTCAGGGGACCCTAATGAAAAACTGTTTTTT; CDR3aa: CASPSGDPNEKLFF